What follows describes a single TCR beta chain. TCRdb's copy holds only in-frame clones and misses some; the assay was immunoSEQ multiplex PCR. Of more than 150,000 clones detected, about 88% appear once; the ten largest clones hold around 3%. These data are taken from a study of cytomegalovirus exposure and HLA in healthy donors. Germline V gene data show CDR1 as SEHNR and CDR2 as FQNEAQ (reference sequence). The CDR3 is 15 residues long. Trimming pared 1 base from V and 4 bases from J, leaving 13 bases between. The chain recombines TRBV7-9 with TRBJ1-1; D may be TRBD1 (5 bases). Sequenced: PBMCs. The source is a man younger than 35 in good health and CMV-seronegative. CDR3 bases: TGTGCCAGCAGCTTAGAGGGGATAAGAGCCACTGAAGCTTTCTTT. Encoded protein: CASSLEGIRATEAFF.